Following are 8 T cell receptor beta chains from one sample sequenced in a study of blood T cell repertoires in COVID-19. Produced via immunoSEQ multiplex PCR; TCRdb's table is partial and in-frame only. This table has some 100,000 clones, 88% appearing once. The sequencing sample was made of peripheral blood. These receptors originate from a man in his forties or fifties with COVID-19, enrolled during active disease.

The chain recombines TRBV15 with TRBJ2-1; no clear D gene. The germline CDR1 and CDR2 sequences are LNHNV and YYDKDF (reference sequence). The CDR3 sequence is 16 residues long. V lost 0 bases and J 10 bases, leaving 19 bases between the germline ends. CDR3 protein: CATSRDLRQLFLEQFF. The CDR3 nucleotides are TGTGCCACCAGCAGAGATCTAAGACAACTTTTTTTGGAGCAGTTCTTC. The whole variable domain, remainder taken from reference TRBV15 and TRBJ2-1, is DAMVIQNPRYQVTQFGKPVTLSCSQTLNHNVMYWYQQKSSQAPKLLFHYYDKDFNNEADTPDNFQSRRPNTSFCFLDIRSPGLGDTAMYLCATSRDLRQLFLEQFFGPGTRLTVL.

The chain joins TRBV7-6 to TRBJ2-1, with D possibly matching TRBD1 (6 bases). Germline V gene lookup returns CDR1 SGHVS and CDR2 FNYEAQ. CDR3 length: 13 amino acids. Trimming removed 4 bases at V and 4 bases at J, with 8 bases between. The CDR3 sequence: CASSSDSYNEQFF. The CDR3 coding sequence is TGTGCCAGCAGCTCGGACAGTTACAATGAGCAGTTCTTC.

This chain joins TRBV19 and TRBJ1-4; D is uncertain. Germline CDR1 reads LNHDA; CDR2 reads SQIVND (reference sequence). This CDR3 is built from 15 residues. The V end was cut by 6 bases, the J end by 2 bases, with 13 bases between. The CDR3 region has the DNA TGTGCCAGTAGCTCACGGCGGAATACTAATGAAAAACTGTTTTTT. Amino acid sequence: CASSSRRNTNEKLFF.

The CDR3: CASSLQGSGELFF. The CDR3 coding sequence is TGTGCCAGCAGTCTTCAGGGGTCCGGGGAGCTGTTTTTT. The chain has TRBV5-4 and TRBJ2-2, with TRBD1 as a possible D gene (6 bases). Trimming took off 5 bases at V and 6 bases at J, with 11 bases between the two ends. This CDR3 is 13 amino acids long. In germline, CDR1 is SGHNT, CDR2 YYREEE (reference sequence).

The rearrangement joins TRBV7-9 to TRBJ1-4, with D perhaps matching TRBD1 (6 bases). Germline CDR1 and CDR2: SEHNR and FQNEAQ (reference sequence). The V and J ends lost 4 bases and 7 bases respectively, with 19 bases between them. This CDR3 region has 16 residues. This chain's CDR3 is CASSSFLSRGGEKLFF. Here the CDR3 DNA reads TGTGCCAGCAGCTCCTTTCTTAGCAGGGGTGGTGAAAAACTGTTTTTT.

This chain joins TRBV9 and TRBJ2-1; a possible D gene is TRBD2 (7 bases). The CDR3 runs to 17 residues. Looked up from germline, CDR1 is SGDLS and CDR2 is YYNGEE. Trimming took 3 bases from V and 0 from J, leaving 16 bases between them. The CDR3 DNA reads as TGTGCCAGCAGCGCCTATGGGGGGGCAAGCTCCTACAATGAGCAGTTCTTC. Encoded protein: CASSAYGGASSYNEQFF.

This chain links TRBV5-5 with TRBJ1-1; no clear D gene. Germline loops: CDR1 SGHKS, CDR2 YYEKEE (reference sequence). This CDR3 region has 15 residues. V lost 0 bases and J lost 1, with 10 bases in between. The CDR3 reads CASSLGPVPNTEAFF. The DNA of the CDR3 is TGTGCCAGCAGCTTGGGTCCGGTCCCGAACACTGAAGCTTTCTTT.

V is TRBV29-1 and J is TRBJ2-1; possible D gene TRBD2, 5 bases. Per germline, CDR1 SQVTM and CDR2 ANQGSEA. There are 15 residues in the CDR3. With 3 bases removed from V and 8 bases from J, the gap between germline ends came to 20 bases. CDR3 region: CSVDSPTGLGDEQFF. CDR3 coding DNA: TGCAGCGTTGATTCCCCAACCGGCCTCGGGGATGAGCAGTTCTTC.